The next 17 T cell receptor beta chains were all read from a single sample in a study of early T cells in non-severe SARS-CoV-2 infection. TCRdb reprocessed the 5' RACE reads via MiXCR and lists one record per CDR3 protein. The table has 60,000 or so distinct CDR3 sequences, about 10% seen once. Specimen: whole blood. Receptor source: an adult who was a healthcare worker with PCR-confirmed SARS-CoV-2 infection or an uninfected control (not recorded which).

This chain connects TRBV11-3 to TRBJ2-1, with 11 bases fitting TRBD2. The length of the CDR3 is 17 residues. Germline V gives CDR1 SGHNT, CDR2 YENEEA. The trim removed 5 bases at V and 4 bases at J, leaving 10 bases unmatched. The CDR3 nucleotides read TGTGCCAGCAGCCGCCAACACACTAGCGGGGGTTACAATGAGCAGTTCTTC. This codes for CASSRQHTSGGYNEQFF.

This clonotype was counted ten times or more. The CDR3 DNA reads as TGTGCCAGCAGCTTATCAGAGACCCACTCCTACGAGCAGTACTTC. Amino acids: CASSLSETHSYEQYF. The J gene is TRBJ2-7, the V gene TRBV7-2; D not certain. Germline loops: CDR1 SGHTA, CDR2 FQGNSA. Trimming cost V 2 bases and J 0 bases, with 11 bases left between them. This CDR3 spans 15 amino acids.

This clonotype was seen ten or more times. The CDR3 spells CASSFYGGDTEAFF. CDR3 sequence (DNA): TGTGCCAGCTCATTCTACGGGGGTGACACTGAAGCTTTCTTT. The chain combines TRBV18 with TRBJ1-1, with D possibly matching TRBD1 (5 bases). Germline values: CDR1 KGHSH, CDR2 LQKENI. V lost 5 bases to trimming and J lost 3 bases, with 13 bases between them. The CDR3 is made up of 14 amino acids.

This chain links TRBV12-3 or TRBV12-4 with TRBJ1-2, with 10 bases identical to TRBD1. CDR3 length: 15 amino acids. Germline trimming cut 6 bases from V and 4 bases from J; bases unmatched to any gene: 8. The chain's CDR3 is CASRDDRGPSYGYTF. For the CDR3, the DNA is TGTGCCAGCAGGGACGACAGGGGGCCTTCCTATGGCTACACCTTC.

In regard to this clonotype: The junction and the germline gene differ at one end; a read error may be behind it. V usage is TRBV7-7 and J usage is TRBJ2-2; D is possibly TRBD2 (5 bases). This CDR3 is 15 amino acids long. Germline loops: CDR1 SSHAT, CDR2 FNYEAQ (reference sequence). The CDR3 bases are TGTGCTAGCAGCTTAGACGGGGCGAACACCGGGGAGCTGTTTTTT. This gives the protein CASSLDGANTGELFF.

J is TRBJ2-7 and V is TRBV29-1; a weak D match, TRBD2 (6 bases). The CDR3 contains 13 residues. Trimming removed 6 bases from V and 3 bases from J, with 15 bases in between. Germline CDR1 SQVTM, CDR2 ANQGSEA. CDR3 in DNA: TGCAGCGTAAAAAAGGGACTTTACTACGAGCAGTACTTC. This sequence encodes CSVKKGLYYEQYF.

This chain joins TRBV11-1 and TRBJ2-1; the D gene is possibly TRBD2 (5 bases). The germline V and J ends were trimmed by 4 bases and 8 bases, with 12 bases remaining between them. The CDR3 is 13 amino acids. The germline V gene encodes CDR1 SGHAT and CDR2 FQDESV (reference sequence). DNA of the CDR3: TGTGCCAGCAGCTCGGGATATATCGATGAGCAGTTCTTC. This codes for CASSSGYIDEQFF.

This clonotype occurred many times. This chain joins TRBV2 and TRBJ1-2; D is ambiguous. V gave up 4 bases and J gave up 7 bases, with 7 bases separating them. Germline V gene data show CDR1 as SNHLY and CDR2 as FYNNEI. This CDR3 region has 11 residues. The CDR3 nucleotides are TGTGCCAGCAGTGTAAATGGTGGCTACACCTTC. It translates to CASSVNGGYTF.

This chain connects TRBV6-5 to TRBJ2-2, with D perhaps matching TRBD2 (5 bases). The CDR3 is made up of 14 amino acids. CDR1 and CDR2 from the germline V gene are MNHEY and SVGAGI. The ends were cut back, 2 bases at V and 2 bases at J, with 6 bases in the middle. CDR3 in DNA: TGTGCCAGCAGTTACCTAGCCAACACCGGGGAGCTGTTTTTT. Amino acids: CASSYLANTGELFF.

This clonotype was seen more than once but under ten times. The chain couples TRBV4-1 to TRBJ2-4; weak D call: TRBD2 (6 bases). Per the germline V gene, CDR1 is MGHRA and CDR2 is YSYEKL. Trimming left V 4 bases short and J 4 bases short, with 17 bases between. The CDR3 is made up of 16 amino acids. In DNA, the CDR3 is TGCGCCAGCAGCCGAGACTTCGGGACTTCAAAAAACATTCAGTACTTC. This codes for CASSRDFGTSKNIQYF.

This clonotype showed up many times. J is TRBJ1-1 and V is TRBV5-1, with TRBD1 as a possible D gene (5 bases). V gave up 0 bases and J gave up 0 bases, with 9 bases separating them. CDR1 SGHRS and CDR2 YFSETQ come from the germline V gene. CDR3 length equals 15 residues. As DNA, the CDR3 is TGCGCCAGCAGCTTGGGTACGGGACTGAACACTGAAGCTTTCTTT. The encoded protein is CASSLGTGLNTEAFF.

This clonotype occurred a few times. The gene calls are TRBV29-1 and TRBJ1-2, with 7 bases fitting TRBD1. The CDR3 sequence is 15 residues long. The V and J ends lost 2 bases and 7 bases, in that order; junction bases with no gene match: 13. Germline V gene lookup returns CDR1 SQVTM and CDR2 ANQGSEA. DNA of the CDR3: TGCAGCGTTGAATCACTCGGAGGGGGCGGTTTTGGCTACACCTTC. Translated: CSVESLGGGGFGYTF.

This clonotype was observed a handful of times. The chain combines TRBV5-6 with TRBJ2-3; TRBD1 agrees at 9 bases. J lost 5 bases, V lost 3 bases, and 4 bases had no gene match. Germline CDR1 SGHDT, CDR2 YYEEEE. The CDR3 totals 14 residues. The chain's CDR3 is CASSWGQGEDTQYF. The CDR3 DNA reads TGTGCCAGCAGCTGGGGACAGGGAGAAGATACGCAGTATTTT. The whole variable domain, filled in from reference TRBV5-6 and TRBJ2-3, reads DAGVTQSPTHLIKTRGQQVTLRCSPKSGHDTVSWYQQALGQGPQFIFQYYEEEERQRGNFPDRFSGHQFPNYSSELNVNALLLGDSALYLCASSWGQGEDTQYFGPGTRLTVL.

In this sample, this clonotype turned up many times. The chain has TRBV6-2 or TRBV6-3 and TRBJ2-3; 7 bases align to TRBD2. This CDR3 region has 15 residues. Germline-derived CDR1 and CDR2 are MNHEY and SVGEGT. V gave up 2 bases and J gave up 0 bases; unmatched junction bases: 2. Here the CDR3 DNA reads TGTGCCAGCAGTTACGGGCGGGAGAGCACAGATACGCAGTATTTT. This translates into CASSYGRESTDTQYF.

This clonotype has just a few counts. The CDR3 is CASSEGGHEQFF. The CDR3, as DNA: TGTGCCAGCAGCGAGGGAGGGCACGAGCAGTTCTTC. The rearrangement uses TRBV9 and TRBJ2-1; TRBD2 agrees at 7 bases. This CDR3 is built from 12 residues. Trimming cost V 3 bases and J 10 bases; bases outside gene matches: 4. Germline V lookup: CDR1 SGDLS, CDR2 YYNGEE.

This clonotype was picked up a small number of times. V and J are TRBV10-1 and TRBJ2-1, with TRBD2 matching over 10 bases. CDR3 size: 18 residues. V dropped 8 bases and J dropped 6; count of bases not matched to a gene: 19. Germline values: CDR1 WNHNN, CDR2 SYGVQD (reference sequence). The CDR3 sequence: CASQEDVGGLAASNEQFF. In DNA, the CDR3 is TGCGCCAGCCAGGAGGACGTGGGTGGACTAGCGGCTTCCAATGAGCAGTTCTTC.

There are many counts of this clonotype. The chain joins TRBV15 to TRBJ1-6; D perhaps matches TRBD1 (6 bases). The CDR3 is 21 residues long. V was pared by 3 bases and J by 0 bases, with 24 bases between. CDR1 is LNHNV, CDR2 YYDKDF, per germline (reference sequence). CDR3 sequence: CATSSQGGTGSSFSYNSPLHF. CDR3 in DNA: TGTGCCACCAGCAGTCAAGGGGGGACGGGATCGTCTTTCTCCTATAATTCACCCCTCCACTTT.